This T cell receptor (beta chain) comes out of a study of blood T cell repertoires in COVID-19. Study at large: The analysed material was cDNA or gDNA that came from T cells, B-cell-depleted T cells, or PBMCs.

Residents of about two dozen US areas, aged about 18 to 95 years, made up the participants. Assignment of participants to cohorts was predicated upon participant-reported clinical history. Germline assignment: CDR1 MRHNA and CDR2 SNTAGT. The CDR3 spans 16 residues. V lost 5 bases and J lost 2; bases outside the gene matches: 8. Sequencing was performed with immunoSEQ multiplex PCR; in TCRdb, only in-frame clones are kept and a portion is missing. The sample consists of about 220,000 clones, 82% of them appearing once. This TCR came from a woman aged 55-75 years who had recovered from COVID-19. The rearrangement joins TRBV6-4 to TRBJ1-2; 10 bases agree with TRBD1. Specimen: PBMCs or T cells enriched from blood (not recorded which). The CDR3 sequence: CASSPTGTGVNYGYTF. The CDR3 coding sequence is TGTGCCAGCAGTCCAACCGGGACAGGGGTCAACTATGGCTACACCTTC.